One and the same sample provided the 9 T cell receptor beta chains below, sequenced in a study of T cell responses to AZD1222 COVID-19 vaccine. Generated by immunoSEQ multiplex PCR, the TCRdb table keeps only in-frame clones and is missing some. The sample contains under 150,000 clones, approximately 91% of which appear only once. This specimen was peripheral blood, taken on day 0 of AZD1222 vaccination. These receptors were collected from an adult in good health.

The genes are TRBV29-1 and TRBJ1-1, with 11 bases aligning to TRBD1. Trimming cost V 4 bases and J 2 bases; bases outside gene matches: 3. Germline assignment: CDR1 SQVTM and CDR2 ANQGSEA. The CDR3 loop spans 14 amino acids. CDR3 residues: CSVAGQGANTEAFF. The CDR3 DNA is TGCAGCGTTGCCGGACAGGGGGCAAACACTGAAGCTTTCTTT.

This clone was seen more than once but under ten times. The V gene is TRBV2, the J gene TRBJ1-5, with D possibly being TRBD1 (6 bases). The CDR3 is 14 amino acids. CDR1 is SNHLY, CDR2 FYNNEI, per germline. V lost 5 bases, J lost 2 bases, and 10 bases lay in between. The CDR3 nucleotides read TGTGCCAGCAGTCCGACAGGCGGCAATCAGCCCCAGCATTTT. Amino acid sequence: CASSPTGGNQPQHF.

This sequence joins TRBV2 and TRBJ1-2; D is uncertain. V was clipped by 3 bases and J by 1 base, with 3 bases between them. CDR1 is SNHLY and CDR2 is FYNNEI in the germline V gene. The CDR3 runs to 12 residues. The CDR3 loop reads CASSDLNYGYTF. In nucleotides, the CDR3 is TGTGCCAGCAGTGACCTTAACTATGGCTACACCTTC.

The J gene is TRBJ1-3, the V gene TRBV6-5; D is perhaps TRBD1 (6 bases). V was pared by 0 bases and J by 3 bases, with 12 bases between. Germline V gene data show CDR1 as MNHEY and CDR2 as SVGAGI. The CDR3 contains 16 residues. CDR3 amino acids: CASSYSQGTVGNTIYF. The CDR3 bases are TGTGCCAGCAGTTACTCGCAGGGGACGGTTGGAAACACCATATATTTT.

The chain recombines TRBV10-3 with TRBJ2-5, with 8 bases fitting TRBD2. The length of the CDR3 is 13 residues. Germline V CDR1 and CDR2: ENHRY, SYGVKD. The ends lost 10 bases at V and 4 bases at J; junction bases unmatched: 8. CDR3 sequence: CATTAGEGETQYF. The CDR3 region has the DNA TGTGCCACCACAGCGGGAGAGGGAGAGACCCAGTACTTC.

The V call is TRBV7-2, the J call TRBJ1-6; D not certain. The germline CDR1 and CDR2 sequences are SGHTA and FQGNSA. V dropped 4 bases and J dropped 10 bases, with 8 bases sitting between them. The CDR3 consists of 12 residues. In nucleotides, the CDR3 is TGTGCCAGCAGCTGGGGAGAGTCACCCCTCCACTTT. Translated: CASSWGESPLHF.

This clone was detected only once. V gene TRBV30 combines with J gene TRBJ2-2; TRBD2 agrees at 8 bases. V shed 0 bases, J shed 5 bases, and the junction held 11 bases outside the gene matches. The CDR3 has 17 residues. CDR1 GTSNPN and CDR2 SVGIG come from the germline V gene (reference sequence). The CDR3 reads CAWSVDQAGVRTGELFF. CDR3 nucleotide sequence: TGTGCCTGGAGTGTAGACCAAGCGGGAGTGAGAACCGGGGAGCTGTTTTTT.

The chain has TRBV6-5 and TRBJ2-3, with unresolved D. Germline V gives CDR1 MNHEY, CDR2 SVGAGI. The CDR3 consists of 14 residues. Deletions cut 3 bases from V and 2 bases from J, with 9 bases between. DNA of the CDR3: TGTGCCAGCAGTTATAGGACCGTCACAGATACGCAGTATTTT. Translation: CASSYRTVTDTQYF.

The genes are TRBV5-4 and TRBJ1-1, with D unclear. This CDR3 has 16 amino acids. Germline CDR1 reads SGHNT; CDR2 reads YYREEE (reference sequence). V was pared by 0 bases and J by 1 base, with 13 bases between. CDR3 residues: CASSLGEGLGNTEAFF. As DNA, the CDR3 is TGTGCCAGCAGCTTGGGCGAAGGTTTGGGGAACACTGAAGCTTTCTTT.